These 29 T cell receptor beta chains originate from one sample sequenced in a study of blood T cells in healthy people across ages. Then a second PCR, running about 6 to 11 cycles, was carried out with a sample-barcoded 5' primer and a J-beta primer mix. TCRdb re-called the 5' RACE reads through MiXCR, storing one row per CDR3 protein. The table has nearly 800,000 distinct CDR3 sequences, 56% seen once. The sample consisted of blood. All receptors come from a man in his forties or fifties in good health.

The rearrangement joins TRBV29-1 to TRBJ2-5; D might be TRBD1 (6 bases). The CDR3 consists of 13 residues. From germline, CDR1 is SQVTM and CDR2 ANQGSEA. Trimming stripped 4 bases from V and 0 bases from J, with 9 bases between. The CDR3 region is CSVAGTYQETQYF. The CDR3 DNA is TGCAGCGTTGCCGGGACATACCAAGAGACCCAGTACTTC.

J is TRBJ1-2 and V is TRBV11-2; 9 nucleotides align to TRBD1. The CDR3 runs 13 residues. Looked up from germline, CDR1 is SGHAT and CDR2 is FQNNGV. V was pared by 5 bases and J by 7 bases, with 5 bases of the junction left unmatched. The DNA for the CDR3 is TGTGCCAGCAGCAGCCGACAGGGGGGTGGCTACACCTTC. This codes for CASSSRQGGGYTF.

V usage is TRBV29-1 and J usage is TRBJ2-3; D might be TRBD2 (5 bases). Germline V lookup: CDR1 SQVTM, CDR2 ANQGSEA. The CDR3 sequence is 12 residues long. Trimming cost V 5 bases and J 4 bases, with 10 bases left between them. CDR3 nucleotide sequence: TGCAGCGTTCTTGGAGGTTCAGATACGCAGTATTTT. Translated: CSVLGGSDTQYF.

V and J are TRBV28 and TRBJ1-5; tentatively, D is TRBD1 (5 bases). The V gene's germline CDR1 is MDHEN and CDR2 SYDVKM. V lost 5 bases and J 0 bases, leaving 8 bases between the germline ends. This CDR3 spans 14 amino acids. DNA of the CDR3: TGTGCCAGCAGTGGGACGATTAGCAATCAGCCCCAGCATTTT. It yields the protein CASSGTISNQPQHF.

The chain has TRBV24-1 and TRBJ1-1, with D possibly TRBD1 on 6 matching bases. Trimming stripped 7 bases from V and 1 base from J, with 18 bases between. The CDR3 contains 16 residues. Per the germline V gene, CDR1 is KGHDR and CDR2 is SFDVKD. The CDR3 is CATRQGGQGPNTEAFF. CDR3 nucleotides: TGTGCCACCAGACAAGGAGGGCAGGGGCCGAACACTGAAGCTTTCTTT.

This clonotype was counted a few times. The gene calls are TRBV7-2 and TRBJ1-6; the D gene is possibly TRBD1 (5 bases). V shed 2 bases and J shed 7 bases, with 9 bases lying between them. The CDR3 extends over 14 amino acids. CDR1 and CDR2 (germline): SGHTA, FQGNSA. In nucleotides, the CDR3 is TGTGCCAGCAGCTTAAAGTGGGGGAATTCACCCCTCCACTTT. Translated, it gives CASSLKWGNSPLHF.

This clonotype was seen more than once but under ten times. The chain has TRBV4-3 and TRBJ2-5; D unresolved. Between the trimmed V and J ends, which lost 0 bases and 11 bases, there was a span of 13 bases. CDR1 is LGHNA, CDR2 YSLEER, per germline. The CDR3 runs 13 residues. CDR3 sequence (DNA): TGCGCCAGCAGCCAAGATAAAAATTGGGAACAGTACTTC. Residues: CASSQDKNWEQYF.

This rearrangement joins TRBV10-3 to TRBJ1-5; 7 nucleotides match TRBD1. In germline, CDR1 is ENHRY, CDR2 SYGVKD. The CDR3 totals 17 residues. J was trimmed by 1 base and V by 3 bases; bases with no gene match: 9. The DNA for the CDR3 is TGTGCCATCAGTGATACGGACAGGCGGGGGAGCAATCAGCCCCAGCATTTT. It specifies CAISDTDRRGSNQPQHF.

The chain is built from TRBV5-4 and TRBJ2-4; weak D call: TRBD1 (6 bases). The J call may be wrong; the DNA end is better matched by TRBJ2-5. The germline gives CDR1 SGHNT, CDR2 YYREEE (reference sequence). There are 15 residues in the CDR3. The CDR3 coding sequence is TGTGCCAGCAGCCCGGACAGTTCCCGGGTCGAGACCCAGTACTTC. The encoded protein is CASSPDSSRVETQYF.

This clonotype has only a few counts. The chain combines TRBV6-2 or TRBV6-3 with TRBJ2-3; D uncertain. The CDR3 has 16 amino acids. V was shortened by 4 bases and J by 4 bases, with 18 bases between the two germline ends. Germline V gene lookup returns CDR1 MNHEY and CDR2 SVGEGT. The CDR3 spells CASSSGPGTGSDTQYF. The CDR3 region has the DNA TGTGCCAGCAGTTCCGGGCCTGGCACTGGATCAGATACGCAGTATTTT.

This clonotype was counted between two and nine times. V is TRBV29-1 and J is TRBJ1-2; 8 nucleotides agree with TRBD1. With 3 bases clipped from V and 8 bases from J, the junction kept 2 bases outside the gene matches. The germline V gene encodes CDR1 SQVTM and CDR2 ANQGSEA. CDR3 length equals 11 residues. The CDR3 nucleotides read TGCAGCGTTGAGGCAGGGGGCGGCTACACCTTC. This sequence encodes CSVEAGGGYTF.

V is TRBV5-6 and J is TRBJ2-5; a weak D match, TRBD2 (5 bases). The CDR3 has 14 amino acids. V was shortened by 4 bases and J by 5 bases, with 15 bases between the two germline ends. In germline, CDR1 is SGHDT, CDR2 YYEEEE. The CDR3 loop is CASSMATSAETQYF. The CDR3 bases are TGTGCCAGCAGCATGGCAACTAGTGCGGAGACCCAGTACTTC.

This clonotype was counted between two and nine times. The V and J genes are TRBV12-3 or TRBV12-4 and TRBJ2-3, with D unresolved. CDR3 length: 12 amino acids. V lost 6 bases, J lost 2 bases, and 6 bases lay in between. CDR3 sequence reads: CASSETTDTQYF. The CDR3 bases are TGTGCCAGCAGCGAAACCACAGATACGCAGTATTTT.

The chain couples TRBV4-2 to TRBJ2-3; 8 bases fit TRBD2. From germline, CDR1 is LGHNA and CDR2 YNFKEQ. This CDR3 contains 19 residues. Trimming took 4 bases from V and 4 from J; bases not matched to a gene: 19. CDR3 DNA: TGTGCCAGCAGCCCCCTCGGGGCGGGGCTACCGACTAGCGCAGATACGCAGTATTTT. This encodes CASSPLGAGLPTSADTQYF.

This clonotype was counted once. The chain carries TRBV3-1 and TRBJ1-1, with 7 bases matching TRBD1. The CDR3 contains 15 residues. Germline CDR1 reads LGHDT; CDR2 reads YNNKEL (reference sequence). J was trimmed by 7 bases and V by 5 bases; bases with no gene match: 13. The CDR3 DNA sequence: TGTGCCAGCAGCAATAGACAGGGTTTAGGGGGTGAAGCTTTCTTT. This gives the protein CASSNRQGLGGEAFF.

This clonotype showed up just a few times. In nucleotides, the CDR3 is TGTGCCAGCAGTTCCCACAGGGGGCAATCTGGCTACACCTTC. Translated, it gives CASSSHRGQSGYTF. The J gene is TRBJ1-2, the V gene TRBV27, with 9 bases identical to TRBD1. The J segment lost 7 bases and the V segment lost 4 bases, leaving 7 bases of the junction unmatched. The CDR3 loop spans 14 amino acids. CDR1 and CDR2 (germline): MNHEY, SMNVEV (reference sequence).

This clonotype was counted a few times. The chain's CDR3 is CASSRRLAGDLEQYF. The CDR3 DNA sequence: TGTGCCAGCAGCCGAAGACTAGCGGGAGATTTAGAGCAGTACTTC. The rearrangement uses TRBV7-2 and TRBJ2-4, with TRBD2 matching 12 bases. V gave up 5 bases and J gave up 13 bases; unmatched junction bases: 12. CDR3 length: 15 residues. Germline V CDR1 and CDR2: SGHTA, FQGNSA. Full variable domain (missing parts from reference TRBV7-2 and TRBJ2-4): GAGVSQSPSNKVTEKGKDVELRCDPISGHTALYWYRQSLGQGLEFLIYFQGNSAPDKSGLPSDRFSAERTGGSVSTLTIQRTQQEDSAVYLCASSRRLAGDLEQYFGAGTRLSVL.

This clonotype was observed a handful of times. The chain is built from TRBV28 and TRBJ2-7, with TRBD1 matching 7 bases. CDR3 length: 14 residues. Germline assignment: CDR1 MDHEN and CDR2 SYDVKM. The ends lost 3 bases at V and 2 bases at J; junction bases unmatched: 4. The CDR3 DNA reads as TGTGCCAGCAGTTTCTGGGACAGTCCCTACGAGCAGTACTTC. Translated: CASSFWDSPYEQYF. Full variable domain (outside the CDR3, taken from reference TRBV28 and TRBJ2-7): DVKVTQSSRYLVKRTGEKVFLECVQDMDHENMFWYRQDPGLGLRLIYFSYDVKMKEKGDIPEGYSVSREKKERFSLILESASTNQTSMYLCASSFWDSPYEQYFGPGTRLTVT.

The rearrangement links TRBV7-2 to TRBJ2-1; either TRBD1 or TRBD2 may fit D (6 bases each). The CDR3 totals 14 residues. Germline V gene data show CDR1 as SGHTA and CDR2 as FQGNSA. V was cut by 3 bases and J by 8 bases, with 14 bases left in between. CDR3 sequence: CASSFPGAMDEQFF. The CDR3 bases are TGTGCCAGCAGCTTCCCGGGGGCAATGGATGAGCAGTTCTTC. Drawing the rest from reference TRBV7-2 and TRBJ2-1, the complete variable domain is GAGVSQSPSNKVTEKGKDVELRCDPISGHTALYWYRQSLGQGLEFLIYFQGNSAPDKSGLPSDRFSAERTGGSVSTLTIQRTQQEDSAVYLCASSFPGAMDEQFFGPGTRLTVL.

The CDR3 nucleotides are TGCAGTGCTACAACAGAAAGCAACTATGGCTACACCTTC. It specifies CSATTESNYGYTF. The chain employs TRBV20-1 and TRBJ1-2; D gene ambiguous. V was pared by 4 bases and J by 2 bases, with 11 bases between. Germline loops: CDR1 DFQATT, CDR2 SNEGSKA (reference sequence). The CDR3 spans 13 residues.

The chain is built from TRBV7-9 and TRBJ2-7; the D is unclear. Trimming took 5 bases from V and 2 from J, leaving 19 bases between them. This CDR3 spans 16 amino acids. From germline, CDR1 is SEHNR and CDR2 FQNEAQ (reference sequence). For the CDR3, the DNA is TGTGCCAGCAGCCTCTTCGACGAGGTCGGAACCTACGAGCAGTACTTC. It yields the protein CASSLFDEVGTYEQYF.

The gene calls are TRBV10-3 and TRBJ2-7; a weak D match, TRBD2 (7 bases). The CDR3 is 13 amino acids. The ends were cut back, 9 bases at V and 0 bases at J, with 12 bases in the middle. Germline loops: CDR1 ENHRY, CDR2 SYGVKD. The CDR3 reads CAIQGGASYEQYF. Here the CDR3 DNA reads TGTGCCATTCAAGGGGGGGCCTCCTACGAGCAGTACTTC.

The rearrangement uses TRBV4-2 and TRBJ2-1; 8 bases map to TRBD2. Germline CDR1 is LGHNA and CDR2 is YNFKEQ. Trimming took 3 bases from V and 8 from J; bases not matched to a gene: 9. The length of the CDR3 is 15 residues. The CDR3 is CASSQRRAGVDEQFF. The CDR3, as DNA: TGTGCCAGCAGCCAGCGGAGAGCGGGAGTGGATGAGCAGTTCTTC.

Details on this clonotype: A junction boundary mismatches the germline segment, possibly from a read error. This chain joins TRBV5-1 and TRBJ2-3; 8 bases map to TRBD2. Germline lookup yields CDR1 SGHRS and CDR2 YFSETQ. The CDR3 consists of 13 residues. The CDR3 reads CAGSSRLADTQYF. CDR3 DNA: TGCGCCGGCAGCAGCAGACTAGCGGATACGCAGTATTTT.

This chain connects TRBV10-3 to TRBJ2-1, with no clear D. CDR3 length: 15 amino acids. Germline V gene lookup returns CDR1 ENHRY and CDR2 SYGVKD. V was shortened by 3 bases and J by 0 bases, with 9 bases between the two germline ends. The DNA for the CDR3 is TGTGCCATCAGTGAAGTATCGGGCTCCTACAATGAGCAGTTCTTC. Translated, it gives CAISEVSGSYNEQFF.

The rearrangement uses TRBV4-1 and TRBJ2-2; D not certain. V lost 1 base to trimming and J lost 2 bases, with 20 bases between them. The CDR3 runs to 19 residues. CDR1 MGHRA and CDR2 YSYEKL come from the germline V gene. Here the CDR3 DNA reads TGCGCCAGCAGCCAAGCTCTAAATCCCGGCGGATATAACACCGGGGAGCTGTTTTTT. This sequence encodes CASSQALNPGGYNTGELFF.

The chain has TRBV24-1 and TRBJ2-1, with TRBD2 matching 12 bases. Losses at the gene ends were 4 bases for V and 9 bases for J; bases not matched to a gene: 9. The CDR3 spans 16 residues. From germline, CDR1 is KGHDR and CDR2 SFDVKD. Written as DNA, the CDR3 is TGTGCCACCAGTGACCCTCCTAGCGGGGGGGCGGGTGAGCAGTTCTTC. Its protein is CATSDPPSGGAGEQFF.

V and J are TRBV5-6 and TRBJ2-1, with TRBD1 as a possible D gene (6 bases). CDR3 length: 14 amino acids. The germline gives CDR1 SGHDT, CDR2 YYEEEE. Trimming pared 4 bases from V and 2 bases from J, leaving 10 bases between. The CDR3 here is CASSAGQTYNEQFF. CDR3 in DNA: TGTGCCAGCAGCGCTGGACAGACCTACAATGAGCAGTTCTTC.

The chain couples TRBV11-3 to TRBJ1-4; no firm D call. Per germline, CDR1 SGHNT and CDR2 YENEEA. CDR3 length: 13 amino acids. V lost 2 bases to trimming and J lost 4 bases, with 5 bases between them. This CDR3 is CASSLNSNEKLFF. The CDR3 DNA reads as TGTGCCAGCAGCTTAAATAGTAATGAAAAACTGTTTTTT.